This TCR beta chain was retrieved from a study of Ad26.COV2.S vaccination and SARS-CoV-2 variants. Study overall: Participant was drawn from the COV1001 Ad26.COV2.S trial arm. Whole-study findings and limits: Whether participants received vaccine or placebo, their non-spike TCR breadth was similar.

Using immunoSEQ multiplex PCR, the repertoire was profiled, and TCRdb retains in-frame clones only, with some absent. The data contain about 320,000 clones, around four fifths of them singletons. Comment on this clone: Antigen: not known.

The treatment was: about 20 received Ad26.COV2.S at low or high dose, single or two shots; roughly 5 received placebo; per-sample allocation not given. The samples were gathered on day 63 after the first injection of vaccine or placebo. An Ad26 vector expressing Wuhan-strain SARS-CoV-2 spike constituted the vaccine. The CDR3 has 15 amino acids. Germline loops: CDR1 SGDLS, CDR2 YYNGEE. Trimming shortened V by 0 bases and J by 4 bases, and 13 bases separated the two germline ends. The sample in question was peripheral blood, obtained in a trial of Ad26.COV2.S vaccine versus placebo. The sequence was collected from a person aged 18-60 years who received the Ad26.COV2.S COVID-19 vaccine or a placebo. The chain combines TRBV9 with TRBJ1-2; tentative D call: TRBD1 (5 bases). The chain's CDR3 is CASSVVSGGSYGYTF. Written as DNA, the CDR3 is TGTGCCAGCAGCGTAGTAAGCGGGGGATCCTATGGCTACACCTTC. The entire variable domain, with the rest obtained from reference TRBV9 and TRBJ1-2, is as follows: DSGVTQTPKHLITATGQRVTLRCSPRSGDLSVYWYQQSLDQGLQFLIQYYNGEERAKGNILERFSAQQFPDLHSELNLSSLELGDSALYFCASSVVSGGSYGYTFGSGTRLTVV.